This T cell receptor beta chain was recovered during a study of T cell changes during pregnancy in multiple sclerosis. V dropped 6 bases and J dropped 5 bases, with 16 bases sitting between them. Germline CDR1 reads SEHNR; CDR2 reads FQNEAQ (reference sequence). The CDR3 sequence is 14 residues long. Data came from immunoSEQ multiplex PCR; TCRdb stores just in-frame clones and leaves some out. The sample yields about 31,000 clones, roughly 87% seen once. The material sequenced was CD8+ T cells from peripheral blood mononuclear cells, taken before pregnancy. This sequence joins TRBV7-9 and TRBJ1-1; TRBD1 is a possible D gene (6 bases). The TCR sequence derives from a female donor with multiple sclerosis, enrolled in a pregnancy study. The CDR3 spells CASRSDGGATEAFF. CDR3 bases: TGTGCCAGCAGATCCGATGGGGGGGCGACTGAAGCTTTCTTT.